The source of this T cell receptor (beta chain) is a study of cytomegalovirus exposure and HLA in healthy donors. Study observations and caveats: A later examination showed that TCR association rates differed by HLA locus, with DRB1 most and HLA-C fewest.

Healthy bone marrow donors made up the cohort. Note on this clone: Its specificity is not known.

In the PCR, 60 Vbeta and 13 Jbeta primers were used. Using immunoSEQ multiplex PCR, the repertoire was profiled, and TCRdb retains in-frame clones only, with some absent. The top ten clones hold 9.5% to 12% of a sample with about 70,000 clones, 68% of them seen once. Germline V gene lookup returns CDR1 SQVTM and CDR2 ANQGSEA. The CDR3 contains 13 residues. Sequenced sample: PBMCs. V usage is TRBV29-1 and J usage is TRBJ2-7; 11 nucleotides match TRBD1. The sequence was obtained from a woman aged 25 to 39 in good health and CMV-seronegative. The CDR3 DNA follows: TGCAGAGACGGACAGGGGGCTTTGTACGAGCAGTACTTC. This translates into CRDGQGALYEQYF.